Described below is a single T cell receptor beta chain sequence and its context. The source of the sample is a study of shared clonotypes between healthy human individuals. Produced via immunoSEQ multiplex PCR; TCRdb's table is partial and in-frame only. The sample holds 2.3 million or so clones; over 85% are singletons and the top ten take 0.39%. V lost 6 bases to trimming and J lost 1 base, with 9 bases between them. The CDR3 totals 13 residues. Germline V lookup: CDR1 MDHEN, CDR2 SYDVKM. V gene TRBV28 combines with J gene TRBJ1-2; D gene uncertain. This clonotype originated in a man aged 18 to 30 in good health. Some clones in this sample may be carry-over from other donors' samples. The sequenced sample was naive CD4+ T cells from PBMCs. Specified subset: CD45RA+ positively selected. In DNA form, the CDR3 reads TGTGCCAGCAGAGGGTCAAATAACTATGGCTACACCTTC. Translation: CASRGSNNYGYTF.